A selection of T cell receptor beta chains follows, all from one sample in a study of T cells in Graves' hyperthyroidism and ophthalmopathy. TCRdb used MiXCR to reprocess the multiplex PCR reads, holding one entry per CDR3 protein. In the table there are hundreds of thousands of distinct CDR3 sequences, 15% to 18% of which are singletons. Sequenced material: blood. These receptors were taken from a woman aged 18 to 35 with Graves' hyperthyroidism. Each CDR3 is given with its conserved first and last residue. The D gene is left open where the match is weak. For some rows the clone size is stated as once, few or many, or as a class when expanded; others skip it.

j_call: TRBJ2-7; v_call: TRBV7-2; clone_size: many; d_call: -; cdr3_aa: CASSLGGLPYEQYF; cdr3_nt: TGTGCCAGCAGCTTAGGGGGGTTACCCTACGAGCAGTACTTC
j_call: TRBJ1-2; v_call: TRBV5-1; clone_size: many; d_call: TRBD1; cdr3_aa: CASRWDSRRDGYTF; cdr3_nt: TGCGCCAGCAGATGGGACAGCCGCCGGGATGGCTACACCTTC
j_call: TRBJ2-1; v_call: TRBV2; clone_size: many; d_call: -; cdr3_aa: CASSAARSEQFF; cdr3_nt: TGTGCCAGCAGTGCCGCTAGGAGTGAGCAGTTCTTC
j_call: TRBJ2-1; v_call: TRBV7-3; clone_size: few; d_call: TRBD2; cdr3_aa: CASSLRGAGEQFF; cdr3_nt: TGTGCCAGCAGCTTAAGAGGAGCGGGGGAGCAGTTCTTC
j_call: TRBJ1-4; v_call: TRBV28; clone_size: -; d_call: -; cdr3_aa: CASSGGAGDAEKLFF; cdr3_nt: TGTGCCAGTAGCGGGGGAGCGGGGGATGCAGAAAAACTGTTTTTT
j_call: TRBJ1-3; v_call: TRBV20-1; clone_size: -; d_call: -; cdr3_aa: CSAREANTIYF; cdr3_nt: TGCAGTGCTAGAGAGGCAAACACCATATATTTT
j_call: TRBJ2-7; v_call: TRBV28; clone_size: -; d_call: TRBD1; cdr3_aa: CASSLDIPLRQGYSYEQYF; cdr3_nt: TGTGCCAGCAGTTTAGATATCCCTTTGCGACAGGGTTACTCCTACGAGCAGTACTTC
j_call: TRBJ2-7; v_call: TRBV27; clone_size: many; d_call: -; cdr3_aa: CASSSGSLYEQYF; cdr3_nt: TGTGCCAGCAGTTCTGGGTCCCTTTACGAGCAGTACTTC
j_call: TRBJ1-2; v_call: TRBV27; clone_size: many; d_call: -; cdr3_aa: CASSLLPLGTHGYTF; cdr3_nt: TGTGCCAGCAGTTTATTACCTTTGGGGACTCATGGCTACACCTTC
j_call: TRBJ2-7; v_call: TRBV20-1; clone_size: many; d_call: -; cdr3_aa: CSARHPTSYEQYF; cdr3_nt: TGCAGTGCCAGACATCCCACATCCTACGAGCAGTACTTC
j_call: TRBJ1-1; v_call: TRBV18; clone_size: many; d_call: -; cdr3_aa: CASSTKREAFF; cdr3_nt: TGTGCCAGCTCCACCAAGCGCGAAGCTTTCTTT
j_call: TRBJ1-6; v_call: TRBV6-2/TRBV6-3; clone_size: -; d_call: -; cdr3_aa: CASRTVSSPLHF; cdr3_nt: TGTGCCAGCAGGACCGTGAGTTCACCCCTCCACTTT
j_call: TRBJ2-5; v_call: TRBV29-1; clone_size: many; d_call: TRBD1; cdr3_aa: CSVPGQGARETQYF; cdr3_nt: TGCAGCGTTCCAGGACAGGGGGCGCGTGAGACCCAGTACTTC
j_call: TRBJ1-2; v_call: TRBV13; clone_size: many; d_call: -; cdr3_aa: CASTTRWRNYGYTF; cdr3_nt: TGTGCCAGCACCACTAGATGGAGGAACTATGGCTACACCTTC
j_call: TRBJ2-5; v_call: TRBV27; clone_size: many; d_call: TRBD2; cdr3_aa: CASSLSGLAGGWETQYF; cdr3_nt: TGTGCCAGCAGTTTATCCGGACTAGCGGGAGGTTGGGAGACCCAGTACTTC
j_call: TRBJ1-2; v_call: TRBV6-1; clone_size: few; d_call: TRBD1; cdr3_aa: CASSSGQENYGYTF; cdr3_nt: TGTGCCAGCAGTTCGGGACAGGAAAACTATGGCTACACCTTC